Listed below are T cell receptor beta chains from one sample, sequenced in a study of blood T cell repertoires in COVID-19. Repertoires were generated with immunoSEQ multiplex PCR, while TCRdb's copy carries only in-frame clones and drops some. The profile shows 150,000 to 200,000 clones, 80% to 90% of them singletons. Material for sequencing was PBMCs or T cells enriched from blood (not recorded which). All receptors come from a woman aged 40 to 50 with acute COVID-19. Each CDR3 is given with its conserved first and last residue. D genes are given only for firm matches. Expanded clones are given a class, and other clones once, few, many or no size at all.

v_gene	j_gene	d_gene	abundance	CDR3nt	CDR3aa
TRBV6-5	TRBJ1-2	TRBD1	NA	TGTGCCAGCAGGCGACAGGGGTTGGGCTATGGCTACACCTTC	CASRRQGLGYGYTF
TRBV5-1	TRBJ2-7	TRBD2	NA	TGCGCCAGCAGCATGGGACTAGCGGGGGGCTACGAGCAGTACTTC	CASSMGLAGGYEQYF
TRBV27	TRBJ1-4	TRBD1	NA	TGTGCCAGCAGTCCCTCGATGGGACAGGGGATAAGTTTTGCTGAAAAACTGTTTTTT	CASSPSMGQGISFAEKLFF
TRBV19	TRBJ2-7	NA	NA	TGTGCCAGTAGTATGGAGGGCGGCAAGCTGAACGAGCAGTACTTC	CASSMEGGKLNEQYF
TRBV19	TRBJ1-4	NA	NA	TGTGCCAGTAGTCCCCGTGGGCCTACCCCCCTCTTTAATGAAAAACTGTTTTTT	CASSPRGPTPLFNEKLFF
TRBV15	TRBJ1-1	NA	once	TGTGCCACCAGCAGAGATGATGAGGGATTGAACACTGAAGCTTTCTTT	CATSRDDEGLNTEAFF
TRBV6-5	TRBJ2-1	NA	NA	TGTGCCAGCAGCTCCCCCTTACCAGGGAATGAGCAGTTCTTC	CASSSPLPGNEQFF
TRBV27	TRBJ2-7	NA	NA	TGTGCCAGCGGACAGCCAGCGAACGAGCAGTACTTC	CASGQPANEQYF
TRBV5-8	TRBJ1-1	NA	NA	TGTGCCAGCCCTAGGGGGACGACTGAAGCTTTCTTT	CASPRGTTEAFF
TRBV9	TRBJ1-1	NA	NA	TGTGCCAGCAGCGTAGTGGGAGAGGTGGACACTGAAGCTTTCTTT	CASSVVGEVDTEAFF
TRBV20-1	TRBJ2-7	NA	NA	TGCAGTGCTACAGCGTCCCACGAGCAGTACTTC	CSATASHEQYF
TRBV7-9	TRBJ2-7	TRBD1	NA	TGTGCCAGCAGCGGACAGGGCTACGAGCAGTACTTC	CASSGQGYEQYF
TRBV18	TRBJ1-1	TRBD1	NA	TGTGCCAGCTCACCACTCGCTCCAGGGGGCATGAACACTGAAGCTTTCTTT	CASSPLAPGGMNTEAFF
TRBV4-2	TRBJ2-2	TRBD2	few	TGTGCCAGCAGCCAAGAAAACGGGGGGGCTGCCGGGGAGCTGTTTTTT	CASSQENGGAAGELFF
TRBV4-3	TRBJ2-5	NA	once	TGCGCCAGCAGCCGCTCACGGGAGTACCAAGAGACCCAGTACTTC	CASSRSREYQETQYF
TRBV7-9	TRBJ1-4	TRBD1	NA	TGTGCCAGCAGCTTTCCCAGGGGGCGCAATGAAAAACTGTTTTTT	CASSFPRGRNEKLFF
TRBV27	TRBJ2-7	TRBD2	NA	TGTGCCAGCAGATTTTCGATCTCGGGAGGGTCCTACGAGCAGTACTTC	CASRFSISGGSYEQYF
TRBV3-1/TRBV3-2	TRBJ2-1	TRBD2	NA	TGTGCCAGCAGCCAAACGCGAGCGGGAGGGCCCGGTGAGCAGTTCTTC	CASSQTRAGGPGEQFF
TRBV5-4	TRBJ2-3	NA	NA	TGTGCCAGCAGCGACCAGCGGGATACGCAGTATTTT	CASSDQRDTQYF